This T cell receptor beta chain was captured by sequencing in a study of cytomegalovirus exposure and HLA in healthy donors. Only in-frame clones appear in the TCRdb table, and some are missing; sequencing was by immunoSEQ multiplex PCR. The table includes about 82,000 clones, 85% to 95% detected once. The CDR3 length is 15 residues. CDR1 LNHDA and CDR2 SQIVND come from the germline V gene (reference sequence). Losses at the gene ends were 5 bases for V and 1 base for J; bases not matched to a gene: 1. The chain couples TRBV19 to TRBJ2-7; 14 nucleotides agree with TRBD2. The source is a man aged 18 to 30 in good health and CMV-seronegative. Sequencing was done on a sample of PBMCs. In DNA form, the CDR3 reads TGTGCCAGTAGTTGGACTAGCGGGAGGTCCTACGAGCAGTACTTC. The encoded protein is CASSWTSGRSYEQYF.